This T cell receptor (beta chain) came from a study of molecular identifiers for immune sequencing clone quantification. Sorted naive CD8 T cells, roughly 19,000 to 1,100,000, were sequenced from 10%, 30% or 50% RNA. TCRdb passed the PCR reads through MiXCR, listing each CDR3 protein once. The table records fewer than 45,000 distinct CDR3 sequences, 24% of them present only once. The germline gives CDR1 SNHLY, CDR2 FYNNEI. This CDR3 has 15 amino acids. The ends were cut back, 2 bases at V and 4 bases at J, with 14 bases in the middle. At least ten counts were recorded for this clonotype. The TCR comes from a human donor in good health. Some libraries in this study had Jurkat cell RNA spiked in. The chain carries TRBV2 and TRBJ1-2; tentative D call: TRBD1 (6 bases). The sequenced sample consisted of naive CD8+ T cells from blood, with Jurkat cell RNA spiked in. Subset here: FACS-sorted CD8+CD4-CCR7+CD45RA+ naive T cells. The CDR3 DNA follows: TGTGCCAGCAGTGAACCGTTCCAGGGGACCTATGGCTACACCTTC. Its translation is CASSEPFQGTYGYTF.